The sequence of this TCR beta chain was determined in a study of vaccination effects on CD4 cells after COVID-19. Study details: From a couple of convalescent patients, samples were taken 16 days and one week before vaccination.

Produced via immunoSEQ multiplex PCR; TCRdb's table is partial and in-frame only. Of under 50,000 clones listed, 76% were seen once; the top ten hold 12%. Following 10 days of culture, CD4+ T cells were isolated. A remark on this clone: The antigen is undetermined.

The sample consisted of CD4+ T cells from PBMCs cultured without peptide, taken before COVID-19 vaccination. The sequence came from a human donor who had a prior SARS-CoV-2 infection.

The CDR3 bases are TGTGCCAGCAGCTTGACGGCCGGGAGGGAGACCCAGTACTTC. Translating gives CASSLTAGRETQYF. This chain connects TRBV7-8 to TRBJ2-5; 7 bases agree with TRBD2. CDR3 length: 14 residues. Germline-derived CDR1 and CDR2 are SGHVS and FQNEAQ. The V segment lost 3 bases and the J segment 5 bases; nucleotides outside the gene matches: 6.